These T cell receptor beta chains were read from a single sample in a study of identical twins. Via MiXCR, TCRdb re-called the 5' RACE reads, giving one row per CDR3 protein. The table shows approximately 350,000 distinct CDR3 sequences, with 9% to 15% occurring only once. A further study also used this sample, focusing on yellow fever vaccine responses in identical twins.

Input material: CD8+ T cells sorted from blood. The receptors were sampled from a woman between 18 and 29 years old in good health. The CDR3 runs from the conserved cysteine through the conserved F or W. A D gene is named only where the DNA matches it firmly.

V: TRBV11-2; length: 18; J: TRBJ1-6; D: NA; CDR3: CASSLPGVRGLFRSPLHF
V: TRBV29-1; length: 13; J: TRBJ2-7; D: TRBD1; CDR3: CSALTGVSYEQYF
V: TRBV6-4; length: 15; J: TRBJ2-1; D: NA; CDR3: CASKYSPDSYNEQFF
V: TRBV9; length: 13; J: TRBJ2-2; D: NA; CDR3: CASSVEGTGELFF
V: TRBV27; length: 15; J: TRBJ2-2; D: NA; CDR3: CASSLRQGATGELFF
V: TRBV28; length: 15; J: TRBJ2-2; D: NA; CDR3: CASSFPGTNTGELFF
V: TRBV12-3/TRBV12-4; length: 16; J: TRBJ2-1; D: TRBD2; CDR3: CASSSSGLSSYNEQFF
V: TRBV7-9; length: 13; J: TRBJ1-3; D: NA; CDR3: CASSLDGGHSIYF
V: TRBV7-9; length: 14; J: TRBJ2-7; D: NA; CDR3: CASSNPEGIYEQYF
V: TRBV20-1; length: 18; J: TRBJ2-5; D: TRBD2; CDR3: CSALIPGLAGAIQETQYF
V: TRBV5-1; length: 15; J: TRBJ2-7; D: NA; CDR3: CASSPLTGRINEQYF
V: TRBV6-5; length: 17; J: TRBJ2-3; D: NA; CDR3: CASSYSIAYREGDTQYF
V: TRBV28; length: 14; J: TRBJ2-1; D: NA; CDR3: CASSPIDRSNEQFF
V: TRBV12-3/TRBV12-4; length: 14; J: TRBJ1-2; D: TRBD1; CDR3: CASSSEGAYYGYTF
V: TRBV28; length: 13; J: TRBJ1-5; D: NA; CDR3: CASSWTVGQPQHF
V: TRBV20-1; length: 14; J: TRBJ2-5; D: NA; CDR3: CSARFGLPQETQYF
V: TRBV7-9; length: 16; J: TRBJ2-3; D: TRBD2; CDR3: CASSLPGLASTDTQYF
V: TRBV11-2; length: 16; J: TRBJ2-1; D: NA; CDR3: CASSDGGAPPYNEQFF
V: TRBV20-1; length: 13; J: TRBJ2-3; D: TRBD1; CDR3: CSATDREPFTQYF
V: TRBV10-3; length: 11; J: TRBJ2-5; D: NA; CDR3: CAPPGFETQYF
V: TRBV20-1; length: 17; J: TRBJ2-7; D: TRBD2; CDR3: CSAQGRGSDVEGYEQYF
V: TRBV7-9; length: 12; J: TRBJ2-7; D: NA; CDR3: CASSFQGDEQYF
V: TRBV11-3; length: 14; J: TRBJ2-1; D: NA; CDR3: CASSRRLLYNEQFF
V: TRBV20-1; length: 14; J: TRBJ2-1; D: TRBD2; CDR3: CSPQRGGSSDEQFF
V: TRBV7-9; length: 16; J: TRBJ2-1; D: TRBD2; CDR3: CASSSLSGRAYNEQFF
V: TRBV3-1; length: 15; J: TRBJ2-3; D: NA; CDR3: CASSQYQSTTDTQYF
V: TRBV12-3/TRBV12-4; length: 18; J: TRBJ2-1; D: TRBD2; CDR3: CASSLGAVGTSAYNEQFF
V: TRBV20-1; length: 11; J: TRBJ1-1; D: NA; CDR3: CSKETNTEAFF
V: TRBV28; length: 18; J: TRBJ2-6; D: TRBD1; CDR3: CATGDPGQGIAVANVLTF
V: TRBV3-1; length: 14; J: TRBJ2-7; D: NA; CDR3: CASSPRDRSYEQYF
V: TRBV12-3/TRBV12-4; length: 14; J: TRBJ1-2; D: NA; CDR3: CASSPPAVLYGYTF
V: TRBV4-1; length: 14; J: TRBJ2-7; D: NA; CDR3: CASSQVPGTHEQYF
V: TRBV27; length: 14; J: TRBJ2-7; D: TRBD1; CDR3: CASSPLGQGNEQYF
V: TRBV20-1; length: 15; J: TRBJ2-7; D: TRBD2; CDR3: CSAIGLAGFVYEQYF